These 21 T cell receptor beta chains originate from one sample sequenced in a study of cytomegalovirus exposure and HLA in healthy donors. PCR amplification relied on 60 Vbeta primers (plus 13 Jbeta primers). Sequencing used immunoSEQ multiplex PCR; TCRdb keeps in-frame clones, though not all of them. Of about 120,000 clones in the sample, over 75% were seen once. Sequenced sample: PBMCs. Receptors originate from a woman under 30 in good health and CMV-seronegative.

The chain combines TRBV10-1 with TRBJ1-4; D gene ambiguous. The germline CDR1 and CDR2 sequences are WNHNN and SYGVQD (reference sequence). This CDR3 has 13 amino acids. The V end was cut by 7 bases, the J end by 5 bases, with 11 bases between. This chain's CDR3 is CASNSGLNEKLFF. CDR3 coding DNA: TGCGCCAGCAATAGCGGGTTAAATGAAAAACTGTTTTTT.

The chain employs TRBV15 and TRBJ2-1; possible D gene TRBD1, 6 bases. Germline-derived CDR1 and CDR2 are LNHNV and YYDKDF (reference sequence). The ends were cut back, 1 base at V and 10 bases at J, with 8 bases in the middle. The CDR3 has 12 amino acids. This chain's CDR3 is CATSRADREQFF. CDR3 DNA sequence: TGTGCCACCAGCAGAGCAGACAGGGAGCAGTTCTTC.

The CDR3 DNA follows: TGTGCCAGCAGTCGGGTTGTAGAAAAACTGTTTTTT. Translated: CASSRVVEKLFF. The chain has TRBV4-2 and TRBJ1-4; D not resolved. From germline, CDR1 is LGHNA and CDR2 YNFKEQ. The CDR3 runs to 12 residues. V gave up 6 bases and J gave up 8 bases, with 10 bases separating them.

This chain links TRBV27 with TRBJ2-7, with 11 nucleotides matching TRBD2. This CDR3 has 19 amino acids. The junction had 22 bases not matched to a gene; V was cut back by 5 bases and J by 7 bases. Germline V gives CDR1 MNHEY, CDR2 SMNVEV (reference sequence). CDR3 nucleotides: TGTGCCAGCAGTCAAACGATAACTAAAATAGCGGGAGGGCCTCGGGAGCAGTACTTC. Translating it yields CASSQTITKIAGGPREQYF.

The CDR3 region is CASSRTESSVNYGYTF. CDR3 nucleotide sequence: TGCGCCAGCAGCCGGACAGAAAGTTCGGTTAACTATGGCTACACCTTC. J is TRBJ1-2 and V is TRBV5-1, with D perhaps TRBD1 (6 bases). The CDR3 spans 16 residues. V gave up 4 bases and J gave up 1 base, with 17 bases separating them. Germline V gives CDR1 SGHRS, CDR2 YFSETQ.

The CDR3 reads CASTPGQGHQPQHF. For the CDR3, the DNA is TGTGCCAGCACACCGGGACAGGGACATCAGCCCCAGCATTTT. J is TRBJ1-5 and V is TRBV28; 9 positions agree with TRBD1. This CDR3 is built from 14 residues. J gave up 5 bases and V 7 bases, and 6 bases lay outside the gene matches. CDR1 and CDR2 (germline): MDHEN, SYDVKM.

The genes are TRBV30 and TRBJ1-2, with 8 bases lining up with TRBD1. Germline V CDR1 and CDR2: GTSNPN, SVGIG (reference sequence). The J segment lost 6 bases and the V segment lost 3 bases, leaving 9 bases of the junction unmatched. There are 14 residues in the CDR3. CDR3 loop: CAWRSTGEKDGYTF. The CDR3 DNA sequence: TGTGCCTGGAGATCGACAGGGGAAAAGGATGGCTACACCTTC.

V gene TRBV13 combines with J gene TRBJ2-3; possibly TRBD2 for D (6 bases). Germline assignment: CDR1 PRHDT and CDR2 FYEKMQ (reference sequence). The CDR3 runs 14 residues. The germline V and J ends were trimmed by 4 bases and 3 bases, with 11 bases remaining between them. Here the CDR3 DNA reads TGTGCCAGCAGCTCCCGGACTATTACAGATACGCAGTATTTT. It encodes CASSSRTITDTQYF.

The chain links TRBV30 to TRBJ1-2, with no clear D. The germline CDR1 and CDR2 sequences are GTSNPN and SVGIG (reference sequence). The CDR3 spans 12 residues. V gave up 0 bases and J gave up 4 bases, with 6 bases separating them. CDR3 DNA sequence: TGTGCCTGGAGTGTCCAGTTCTATGGCTACACCTTC. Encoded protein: CAWSVQFYGYTF.

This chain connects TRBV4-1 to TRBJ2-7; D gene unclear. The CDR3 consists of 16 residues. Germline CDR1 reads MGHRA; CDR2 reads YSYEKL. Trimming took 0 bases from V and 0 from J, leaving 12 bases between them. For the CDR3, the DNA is TGCGCCAGCAGCCAAGATCGGGTGGCTACCTCCTACGAGCAGTACTTC. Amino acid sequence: CASSQDRVATSYEQYF.

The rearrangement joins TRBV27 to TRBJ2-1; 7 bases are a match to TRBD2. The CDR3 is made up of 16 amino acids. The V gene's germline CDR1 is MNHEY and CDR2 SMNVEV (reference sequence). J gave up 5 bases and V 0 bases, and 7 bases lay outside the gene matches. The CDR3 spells CASSLSDSSGNNEQFF. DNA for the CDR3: TGTGCCAGCAGTTTATCGGATTCTAGCGGAAACAATGAGCAGTTCTTC.

The CDR3 loop reads CASRGTGLSYTF. The CDR3 DNA reads TGTGCCAGCAGAGGGACAGGGTTGAGCTACACCTTC. The chain uses TRBV2 and TRBJ1-2; 9 nucleotides align to TRBD1. The V and J ends lost 6 bases and 9 bases, in that order; junction bases with no gene match: 5. Germline-derived CDR1 and CDR2 are SNHLY and FYNNEI. The CDR3 has 12 amino acids.

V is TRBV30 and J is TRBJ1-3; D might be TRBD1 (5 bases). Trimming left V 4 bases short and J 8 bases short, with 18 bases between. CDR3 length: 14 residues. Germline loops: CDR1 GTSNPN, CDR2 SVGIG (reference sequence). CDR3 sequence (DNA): TGTGCCTGGACCCCCATTGCGGGGCTAGACACCATATATTTT. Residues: CAWTPIAGLDTIYF.

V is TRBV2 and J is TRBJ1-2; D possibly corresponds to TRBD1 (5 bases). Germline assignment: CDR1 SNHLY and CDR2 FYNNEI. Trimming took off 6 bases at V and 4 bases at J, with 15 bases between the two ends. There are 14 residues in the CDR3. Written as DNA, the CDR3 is TGTGCCAGCAGGGACACGGGGGTCCCCTATGGCTACACCTTC. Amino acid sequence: CASRDTGVPYGYTF.

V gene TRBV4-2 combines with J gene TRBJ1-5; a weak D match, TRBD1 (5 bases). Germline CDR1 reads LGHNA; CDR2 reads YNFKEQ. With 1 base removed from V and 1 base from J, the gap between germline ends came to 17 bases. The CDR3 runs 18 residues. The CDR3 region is CASSQGVRLRTSNQPQHF. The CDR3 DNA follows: TGTGCCAGCAGCCAAGGAGTCCGCCTACGGACAAGCAATCAGCCCCAGCATTTT.

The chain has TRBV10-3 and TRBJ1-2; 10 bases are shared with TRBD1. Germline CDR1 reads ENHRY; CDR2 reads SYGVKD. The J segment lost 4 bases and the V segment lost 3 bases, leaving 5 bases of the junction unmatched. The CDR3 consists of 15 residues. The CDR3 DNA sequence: TGTGCCATCAGTGACCGGACAGGGGGGATCTATGGCTACACCTTC. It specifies CAISDRTGGIYGYTF.

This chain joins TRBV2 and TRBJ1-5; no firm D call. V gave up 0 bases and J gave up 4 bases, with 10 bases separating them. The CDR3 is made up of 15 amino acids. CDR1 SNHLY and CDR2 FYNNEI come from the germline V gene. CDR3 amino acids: CASSEAKAVNQPQHF. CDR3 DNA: TGTGCCAGCAGTGAAGCTAAGGCGGTAAATCAGCCCCAGCATTTT.

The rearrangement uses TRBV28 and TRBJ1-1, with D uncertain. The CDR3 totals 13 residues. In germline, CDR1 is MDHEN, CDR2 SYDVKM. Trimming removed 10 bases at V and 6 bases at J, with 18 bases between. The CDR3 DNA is TGTGCCACCCACCGCCAGGATCGAGCTGAAGCTTTCTTT. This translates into CATHRQDRAEAFF.

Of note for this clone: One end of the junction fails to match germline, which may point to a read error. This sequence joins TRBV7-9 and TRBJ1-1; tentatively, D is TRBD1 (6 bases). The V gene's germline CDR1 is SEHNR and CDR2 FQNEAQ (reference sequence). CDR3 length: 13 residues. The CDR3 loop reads CSSSLQGGTEAFF. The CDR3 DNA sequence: TGTTCCAGCAGCTTACAGGGCGGAACTGAAGCTTTCTTT.

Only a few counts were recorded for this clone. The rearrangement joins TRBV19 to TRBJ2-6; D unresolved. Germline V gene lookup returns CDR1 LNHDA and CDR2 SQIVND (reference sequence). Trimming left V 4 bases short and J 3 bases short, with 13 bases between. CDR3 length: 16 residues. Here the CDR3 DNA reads TGTGCCAGTAGTAACCCCGTTGTAGATGGGGCCAACGTCCTGACTTTC. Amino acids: CASSNPVVDGANVLTF.

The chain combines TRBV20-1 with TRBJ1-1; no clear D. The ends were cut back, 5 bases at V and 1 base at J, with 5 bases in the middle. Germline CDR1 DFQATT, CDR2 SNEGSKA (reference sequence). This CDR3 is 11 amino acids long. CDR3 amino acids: CSAQANTEAFF. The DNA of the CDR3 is TGCAGTGCTCAGGCGAACACTGAAGCTTTCTTT.